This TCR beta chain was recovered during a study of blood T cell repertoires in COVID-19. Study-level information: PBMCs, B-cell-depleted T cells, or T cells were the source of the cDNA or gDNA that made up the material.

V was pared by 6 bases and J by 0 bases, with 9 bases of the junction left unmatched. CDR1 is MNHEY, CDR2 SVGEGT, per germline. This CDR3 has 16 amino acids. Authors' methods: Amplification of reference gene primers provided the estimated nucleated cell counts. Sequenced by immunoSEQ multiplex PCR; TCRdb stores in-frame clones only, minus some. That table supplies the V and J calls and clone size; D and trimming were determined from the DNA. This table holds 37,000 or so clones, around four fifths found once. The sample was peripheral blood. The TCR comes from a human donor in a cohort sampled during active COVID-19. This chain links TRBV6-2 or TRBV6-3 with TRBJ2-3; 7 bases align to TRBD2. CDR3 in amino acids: CASSNGGKGSTDTQYF. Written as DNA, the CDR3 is TGTGCCAGCAGCAACGGGGGGAAAGGGAGCACAGATACGCAGTATTTT.